This note documents a single T cell receptor beta chain sequence. The source of the sample is a study of CD8 T cells in Susac syndrome. The V end lost 3 bases, the J end lost 10 bases, and 22 bases lay between the germline ends. The length of the CDR3 is 17 residues. The germline V gene has CDR1 SNHLY and CDR2 FYNNEI. Roughly 0.45 to 1 ug RNA was reverse transcribed with random hexamers. TCRdb re-derived calls from the immunoSEQ multiplex PCR reads in MiXCR, one entry per CDR3 protein. The profile shows over 150,000 distinct CDR3 sequences, 90% to 95% of them singletons. The sequence came from a human donor with multiple sclerosis. What was sequenced was CD4+ T cells from PBMCs. The chain employs TRBV2 and TRBJ1-6; D may be TRBD1 (5 bases). The chain's CDR3 is CASSDVSAGPEGSPLHF. DNA for the CDR3: TGTGCCAGCAGTGATGTCAGTGCAGGGCCCGAGGGCTCACCCCTCCACTTT.